A selection of T cell receptor beta chains follows, all from one sample in a study of T cell responses to AZD1222 COVID-19 vaccine. Sequenced by immunoSEQ multiplex PCR; TCRdb stores in-frame clones only, minus some. This sample carries 150,000 or so clones, 92% of them seen once, and the ten largest clones take less than 4.5%. The starting material was peripheral blood, obtained on day 0 of AZD1222 vaccination. The receptor set was obtained from an adult in good health. The CDR3 runs from the conserved cysteine through the conserved F or W. Fields, in order: clone size, J gene, V gene, D gene, CDR3 DNA, CDR3 protein. A D gene is named only where the DNA matches it firmly. Only part of the rows carry a size: once, few, many, or a class if the clone is expanded.

clone_size: .; j_call: TRBJ2-5; v_call: TRBV7-2; d_call: TRBD2; cdr3_nt: TGTGCCAGCAGCTCGACGGTACTAGCGTTGGGTGAGACCCAGTACTTC; cdr3_aa: CASSSTVLALGETQYF
clone_size: .; j_call: TRBJ1-1; v_call: TRBV6-5; d_call: TRBD1; cdr3_nt: TGTGCCAGCAGCCCCAGGGGCCAGGGGGTCACTGAAGCTTTCTTT; cdr3_aa: CASSPRGQGVTEAFF
clone_size: .; j_call: TRBJ1-5; v_call: TRBV21-1; d_call: .; cdr3_nt: TGTGCCAGCAGCAAAGCCTGCAATCGACCCCAGCATTTT; cdr3_aa: CASSKACNRPQHF
clone_size: .; j_call: TRBJ2-3; v_call: TRBV5-4; d_call: TRBD2; cdr3_nt: TGTGCCAGCAGAACCGGACTAGCGGGAGCAGATACGCAGTATTTT; cdr3_aa: CASRTGLAGADTQYF
clone_size: once; j_call: TRBJ1-4; v_call: TRBV28; d_call: .; cdr3_nt: TGTGCCAGCAGTTTGACGACCGGGACAACTAATGAAAAACTGTTTTTT; cdr3_aa: CASSLTTGTTNEKLFF
clone_size: .; j_call: TRBJ2-7; v_call: TRBV6-2/TRBV6-3; d_call: .; cdr3_nt: TGTGCCAGCAGTAGACACGCCTACGGGCAGTACTTC; cdr3_aa: CASSRHAYGQYF
clone_size: .; j_call: TRBJ1-1; v_call: TRBV19; d_call: TRBD1; cdr3_nt: TGTGCCAGTCGGGGACAGGGTCCAGGTGAAGCTTTCTTT; cdr3_aa: CASRGQGPGEAFF
clone_size: .; j_call: TRBJ1-2; v_call: TRBV25-1; d_call: .; cdr3_nt: TGTGCCAGCAGTGAGTTCTATGGCTACACCTTC; cdr3_aa: CASSEFYGYTF
clone_size: many; j_call: TRBJ2-1; v_call: TRBV27; d_call: .; cdr3_nt: TGTGCCAGCAGTTTCCCCGGGGATGAGCAGTTCTTC; cdr3_aa: CASSFPGDEQFF
clone_size: .; j_call: TRBJ2-1; v_call: TRBV7-7; d_call: TRBD2; cdr3_nt: TGTGCCAGCAGCCCCGGGACTAGCGGGAGGGTTCGGAATGAGCAGTTCTTC; cdr3_aa: CASSPGTSGRVRNEQFF
clone_size: .; j_call: TRBJ2-1; v_call: TRBV10-2; d_call: TRBD2; cdr3_nt: TGCGCCAGCAGTGGGGCTAGCGGGAGTGTCACCTACAATGAGCAGTTCTTC; cdr3_aa: CASSGASGSVTYNEQFF
clone_size: .; j_call: TRBJ2-1; v_call: TRBV18; d_call: TRBD1; cdr3_nt: TGTGCCAGCTCACCTTGGGCCCTGACAGGGGACTTTTACAATGAGCAGTTCTTC; cdr3_aa: CASSPWALTGDFYNEQFF
clone_size: .; j_call: TRBJ1-5; v_call: TRBV6-1; d_call: .; cdr3_nt: TGTGCCAGCAGTGAATCCTTCGATCAGCCCCAGCATTTT; cdr3_aa: CASSESFDQPQHF
clone_size: .; j_call: TRBJ1-2; v_call: TRBV19; d_call: .; cdr3_nt: TGTGCCAGTAGTATCGTGGGGGACCTCTTTAACTATGGCTACACCTTC; cdr3_aa: CASSIVGDLFNYGYTF
clone_size: .; j_call: TRBJ1-6; v_call: TRBV6-5; d_call: .; cdr3_nt: TGTGCCAGCAGTTACTCGAAGATCAGAGGATCACCCCTCCACTTT; cdr3_aa: CASSYSKIRGSPLHF
clone_size: once; j_call: TRBJ2-7; v_call: TRBV7-3; d_call: .; cdr3_nt: TGTGCCAGCAGCTTAAAAGGGGGGACAGACCAGTACTTC; cdr3_aa: CASSLKGGTDQYF
clone_size: few; j_call: TRBJ2-5; v_call: TRBV25-1; d_call: TRBD1; cdr3_nt: TGTGCCAGTAGGACAGGAGAAGAGACCCAGTACTTC; cdr3_aa: CASRTGEETQYF
clone_size: once; j_call: TRBJ1-6; v_call: TRBV10-1; d_call: .; cdr3_nt: TGCGCCAGCCCGGGGGGAGGGAGGGATAATTCACCCCTCCACTTT; cdr3_aa: CASPGGGRDNSPLHF
clone_size: .; j_call: TRBJ1-2; v_call: TRBV7-9; d_call: .; cdr3_nt: TGTGCCAGCAGCTTAGCTCGGTTTTACGCCTTC; cdr3_aa: CASSLARFYAF
clone_size: once; j_call: TRBJ1-5; v_call: TRBV12-3/TRBV12-4; d_call: .; cdr3_nt: TGTGCCAGCAGTTTTGGTTCTGGTCAGCCCCAGCATTTT; cdr3_aa: CASSFGSGQPQHF
clone_size: once; j_call: TRBJ2-2; v_call: TRBV11-2; d_call: TRBD2; cdr3_nt: TGTGCCAGCAGCTCGCCTAGCGGGGCAAACACCGGGGAGCTGTTTTTT; cdr3_aa: CASSSPSGANTGELFF
clone_size: .; j_call: TRBJ2-1; v_call: TRBV25-1; d_call: .; cdr3_nt: TGTGCCAGCAGTGACCCAGGGTACAATGAGCAGTTCTTC; cdr3_aa: CASSDPGYNEQFF
clone_size: .; j_call: TRBJ2-3; v_call: TRBV5-6; d_call: .; cdr3_nt: TGTGCCAGCAGCTTGGGGGGGCCTAGCGGTCGCACAGATACGCAGTATTTT; cdr3_aa: CASSLGGPSGRTDTQYF
clone_size: .; j_call: TRBJ1-2; v_call: TRBV5-5; d_call: .; cdr3_nt: TGTGCCAGCGGCCCCAGGGCGAACTATGGCTACACCTTC; cdr3_aa: CASGPRANYGYTF
clone_size: .; j_call: TRBJ1-5; v_call: TRBV7-8; d_call: .; cdr3_nt: TGTGCCAGCAGCTTAGGCGGCGCAGAACATCAGCCCCAGCATTTT; cdr3_aa: CASSLGGAEHQPQHF
clone_size: .; j_call: TRBJ1-4; v_call: TRBV28; d_call: TRBD1; cdr3_nt: TGTGCCAGCAGCCCTTTCTCCGGGACAGGGGGCGCAAAGGGCGAAAAACTGTTTTTT; cdr3_aa: CASSPFSGTGGAKGEKLFF